This passage covers 5 T cell receptor beta chains from one sample sequenced in a study of T cells after yellow fever vaccination. TCRdb re-analysed the 5' RACE reads in MiXCR, keeping a single row per CDR3 protein. Seen here are around 250,000 distinct CDR3 sequences, roughly 5% observed once, and the top ten hold roughly 3.3%. The starting material was CD4+ T cells sorted from PBMCs, obtained on the day of the yellow fever booster vaccination. The receptors were sampled from a man aged 18-30 years who received the YFV17D yellow fever vaccine.

This clonotype was counted at least ten times. The conserved final phenylalanine or tryptophan is absent from the CDR3, which likely points to a read error. The DNA is left out, because the CDR3 cannot be placed on it with certainty; the CDR3 is given as TCRdb lists it. The J gene is TRBJ2-5, the V gene TRBV18; TRBD1 is the table's D call and was not checked against the DNA. The CDR3 extends over 13 residues, inclusive of both ends. The germline V gene has CDR1 KGHSH and CDR2 LQKENI. CDR3 loop: CASSPSDRGSIGL.

This clonotype was seen a few times. The rearrangement joins TRBV29-1 to TRBJ1-2; perhaps TRBD1 as D (6 bases). The CDR3 covers 13 residues. Germline CDR1 is SQVTM and CDR2 is ANQGSEA. V was cut by 0 bases and J by 9 bases, with 14 bases left in between. This CDR3 is CSVEDQEGERYTF. CDR3 in DNA: TGCAGCGTTGAAGATCAGGAGGGGGAGCGCTACACCTTC.

The sample holds many counts of this clonotype. The rearrangement joins TRBV16 to TRBJ2-7; maybe TRBD2 (6 bases). Trimming left V 4 bases short and J 6 bases short, with 19 bases between. This CDR3 has 15 residues. Looked up from germline, CDR1 is KGHSY and CDR2 is FQNENV. In DNA form, the CDR3 reads TGTGCCAGCAGCCCACGAGGAGAGGGAGGTGGCGAGCAGTACTTC. Amino acid sequence: CASSPRGEGGGEQYF.

The chain is built from TRBV20-1 and TRBJ2-7; D is perhaps TRBD2 (5 bases). There are 13 residues in the CDR3. V lost 2 bases, J lost 7 bases, and 15 bases lay in between. From germline, CDR1 is DFQATT and CDR2 SNEGSKA (reference sequence). The DNA for the CDR3 is TGCAGTGCTAGACCCACGGGGTTGGGGGAGCAGTACGTC. Translating gives CSARPTGLGEQYV.

This clonotype was counted at least ten times. This chain links TRBV4-3 with TRBJ2-1, with 7 bases lining up with TRBD2. The CDR3 is 14 residues long. Germline lookup yields CDR1 LGHNA and CDR2 YSLEER. V dropped 0 bases and J dropped 7; count of bases not matched to a gene: 3. The CDR3: CASSQEGGWNEQFF. The DNA of the CDR3 is TGCGCCAGCAGCCAAGAGGGGGGGTGGAATGAGCAGTTCTTC.